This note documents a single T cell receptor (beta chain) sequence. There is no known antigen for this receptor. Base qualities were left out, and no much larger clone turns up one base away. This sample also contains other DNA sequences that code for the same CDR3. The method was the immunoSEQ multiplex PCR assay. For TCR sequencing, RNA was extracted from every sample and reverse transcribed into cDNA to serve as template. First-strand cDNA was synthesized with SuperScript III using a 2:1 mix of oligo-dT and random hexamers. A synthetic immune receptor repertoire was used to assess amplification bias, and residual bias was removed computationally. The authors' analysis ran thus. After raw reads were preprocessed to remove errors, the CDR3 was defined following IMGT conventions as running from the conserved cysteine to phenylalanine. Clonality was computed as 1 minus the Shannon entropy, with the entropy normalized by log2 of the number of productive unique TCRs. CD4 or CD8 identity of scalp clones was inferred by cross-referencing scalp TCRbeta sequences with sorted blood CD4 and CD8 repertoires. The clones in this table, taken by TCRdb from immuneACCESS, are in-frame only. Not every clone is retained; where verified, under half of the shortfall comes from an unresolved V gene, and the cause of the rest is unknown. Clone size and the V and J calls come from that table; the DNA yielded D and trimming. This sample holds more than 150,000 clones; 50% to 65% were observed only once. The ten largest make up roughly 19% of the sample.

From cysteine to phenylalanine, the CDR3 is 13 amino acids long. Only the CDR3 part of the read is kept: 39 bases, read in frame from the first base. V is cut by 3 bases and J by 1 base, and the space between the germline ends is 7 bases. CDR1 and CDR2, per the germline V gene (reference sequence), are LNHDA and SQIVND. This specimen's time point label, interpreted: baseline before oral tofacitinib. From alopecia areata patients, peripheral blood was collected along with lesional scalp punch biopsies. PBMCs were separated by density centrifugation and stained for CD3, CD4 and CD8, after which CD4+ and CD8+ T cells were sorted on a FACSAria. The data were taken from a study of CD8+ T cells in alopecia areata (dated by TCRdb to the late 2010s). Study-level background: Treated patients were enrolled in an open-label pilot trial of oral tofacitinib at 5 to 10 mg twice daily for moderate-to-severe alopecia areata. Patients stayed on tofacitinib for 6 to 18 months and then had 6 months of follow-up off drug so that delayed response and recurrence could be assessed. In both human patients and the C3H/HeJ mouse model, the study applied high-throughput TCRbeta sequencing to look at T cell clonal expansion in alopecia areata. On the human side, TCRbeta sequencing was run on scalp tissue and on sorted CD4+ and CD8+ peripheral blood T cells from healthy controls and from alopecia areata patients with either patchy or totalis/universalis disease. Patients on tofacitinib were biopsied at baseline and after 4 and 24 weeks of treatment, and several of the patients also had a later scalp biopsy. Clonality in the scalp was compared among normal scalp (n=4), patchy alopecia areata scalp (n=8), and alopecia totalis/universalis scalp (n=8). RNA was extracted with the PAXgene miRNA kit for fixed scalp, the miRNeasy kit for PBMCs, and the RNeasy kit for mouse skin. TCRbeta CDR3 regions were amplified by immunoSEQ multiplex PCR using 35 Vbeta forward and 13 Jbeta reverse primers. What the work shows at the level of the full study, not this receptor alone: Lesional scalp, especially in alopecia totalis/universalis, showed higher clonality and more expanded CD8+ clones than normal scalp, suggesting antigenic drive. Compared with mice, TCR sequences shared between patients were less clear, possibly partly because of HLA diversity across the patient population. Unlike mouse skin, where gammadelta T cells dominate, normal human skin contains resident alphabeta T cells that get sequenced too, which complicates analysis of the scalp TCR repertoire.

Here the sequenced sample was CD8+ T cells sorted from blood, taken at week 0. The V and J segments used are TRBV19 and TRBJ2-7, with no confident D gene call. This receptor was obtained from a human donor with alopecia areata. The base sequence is TGTGCCAGTAGTATTTCCAGATCCTACGAGCAGTACTTC. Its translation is CASSISRSYEQYF. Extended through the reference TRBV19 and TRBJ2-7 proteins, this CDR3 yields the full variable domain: DGGITQSPKYLFRKEGQNVTLSCEQNLNHDAMYWYRQDPGQGLRLIYYSQIVNDFQKGDIAEGYSVSREKKESFPLTVTSAQKNPTAFYLCASSISRSYEQYFGPGTRLTVT.